The 3 T cell receptor beta chains below all came from one sample that was sequenced in a study of radiotherapy plus CTLA-4 blockade in lung cancer (dated by TCRdb to 2016 to 2019). Library preparation used the immunoSEQ multiplex PCR assay. TCRdb holds this immuneACCESS table with in-frame rearrangements only. Some clones are missing; in checked studies, unresolved V genes explain under half, and the rest has no known cause. This sample holds roughly 71,000 clones; around 80% were observed only once. The ten biggest clones cover 7.1% of the sample. The sequencing used peripheral blood, collected from a patient treated with radiotherapy plus ipilimumab. All receptors derive from a human donor with non-small cell lung cancer who had a complete response to radiotherapy plus ipilimumab.

The V gene is TRBV2, the J gene TRBJ2-2; no firm D call. The CDR3 covers 12 residues. Germline V gene lookup returns CDR1 SNHLY and CDR2 FYNNEI. Trimming took off 6 bases at V and 4 bases at J, with 6 bases between the two ends. CDR3 amino acids: CASRPGTGELFF. As DNA, the CDR3 is TGTGCCAGCAGACCGGGCACCGGGGAGCTGTTTTTT.

The chain recombines TRBV19 with TRBJ2-5; TRBD2 is a possible D gene (6 bases). This CDR3 is built from 14 residues. Germline V lookup: CDR1 LNHDA, CDR2 SQIVND (reference sequence). The germline V and J ends were trimmed by 0 bases and 4 bases, with 9 bases remaining between them. The CDR3 loop is CASSIDTAGETQYF. DNA of the CDR3: TGTGCCAGTAGTATAGATACAGCGGGAGAGACCCAGTACTTC.

The CDR3 region is CASSQQGARGNQPQHF. CDR3 bases: TGTGCCAGCTCACAACAGGGGGCCCGTGGCAATCAGCCCCAGCATTTT. The chain links TRBV18 to TRBJ1-5, with TRBD1 matching over 9 bases. J gave up 2 bases and V 4 bases, and 6 bases lay outside the gene matches. Germline V gives CDR1 KGHSH, CDR2 LQKENI. The CDR3 sequence is 16 residues long.